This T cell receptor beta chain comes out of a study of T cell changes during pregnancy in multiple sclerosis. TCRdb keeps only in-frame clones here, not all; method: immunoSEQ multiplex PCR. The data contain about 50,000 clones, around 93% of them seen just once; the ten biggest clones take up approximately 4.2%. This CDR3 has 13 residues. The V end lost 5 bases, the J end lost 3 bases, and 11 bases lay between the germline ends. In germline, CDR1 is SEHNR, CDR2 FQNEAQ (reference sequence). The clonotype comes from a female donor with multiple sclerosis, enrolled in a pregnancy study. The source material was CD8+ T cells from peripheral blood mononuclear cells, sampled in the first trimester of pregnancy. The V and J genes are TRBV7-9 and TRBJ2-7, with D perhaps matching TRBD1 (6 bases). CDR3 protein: CASSPRTDYEQYF. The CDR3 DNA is TGTGCCAGCAGCCCCCGGACAGACTACGAGCAGTACTTC.